This T cell receptor beta chain is drawn from a study of identical twins. CDR3 size: 11 residues. V lost 7 bases and J 7 bases, leaving 8 bases between the germline ends. This clonotype has ten or more counts. TCRdb reprocessed the 5' RACE reads with MiXCR, giving one entry per CDR3 protein. The sample includes 200,000 to 250,000 distinct CDR3 sequences, roughly 13% seen only once; the top ten take around 8.3%. This receptor was obtained from a woman aged 18-29 years in good health. V and J are TRBV12-3 or TRBV12-4 and TRBJ2-1, with D unresolved. What was sequenced was memory (CD45RO+) T cells sorted from blood. The CDR3 is CASIGGNEQFF. CDR3 nucleotide sequence: TGTGCCAGCATCGGCGGTAATGAGCAGTTCTTC.